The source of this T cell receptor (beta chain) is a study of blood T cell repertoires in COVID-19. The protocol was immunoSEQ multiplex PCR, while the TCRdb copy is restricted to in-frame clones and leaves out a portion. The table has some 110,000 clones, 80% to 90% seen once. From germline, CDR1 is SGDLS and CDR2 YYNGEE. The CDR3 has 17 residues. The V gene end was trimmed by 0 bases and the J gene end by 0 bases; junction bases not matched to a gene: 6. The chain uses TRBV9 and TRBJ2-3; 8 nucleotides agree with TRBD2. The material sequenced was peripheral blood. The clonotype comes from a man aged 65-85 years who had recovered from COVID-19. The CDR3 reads CASSVGNAGGSTDTQYF. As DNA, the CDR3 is TGTGCCAGCAGCGTAGGCAACGCGGGGGGAAGCACAGATACGCAGTATTTT.